Listed below are T cell receptor beta chains from one sample, sequenced in a study of blood T cell repertoires in COVID-19. Some clones are missing from TCRdb's copy, which holds only in-frame ones; the method was immunoSEQ multiplex PCR. The data hold about 64,000 clones, with around four fifths observed a single time. Sequencing used peripheral blood. These receptor sequences come from a human donor in a cohort sampled during active COVID-19. The CDR3 runs from the conserved cysteine through the conserved F or W. Fields, in order: J gene, D gene, V gene, clone size, CDR3 protein, CDR3 DNA. The D gene is left open where the match is weak. Clone size is stated in some rows and not others, as once, few, many or a class when expanded.

j_gene: TRBJ1-1; d_gene: TRBD1; v_gene: TRBV11-2; abundance: NA; CDR3aa: CASSFPGGTEAFF; CDR3nt: TGTGCCAGCAGCTTCCCAGGGGGCACTGAAGCTTTCTTT
j_gene: TRBJ1-2; d_gene: NA; v_gene: TRBV28; abundance: NA; CDR3aa: CASSLSGDTLF; CDR3nt: TGTGCCAGCAGTTTAAGCGGGGACACATTATTC
j_gene: TRBJ1-1; d_gene: NA; v_gene: TRBV3-1/TRBV3-2; abundance: NA; CDR3aa: CASSQRGGNTEAFF; CDR3nt: TGTGCCAGCAGCCAAAGAGGGGGGAACACTGAAGCTTTCTTT
j_gene: TRBJ2-3; d_gene: NA; v_gene: TRBV4-1; abundance: NA; CDR3aa: CASSQDYGQSRTDTQYF; CDR3nt: TGCGCCAGCAGCCAAGATTACGGACAGTCCCGCACAGATACGCAGTATTTT
j_gene: TRBJ1-5; d_gene: TRBD1; v_gene: TRBV29-1; abundance: few; CDR3aa: CSVRDRENQPQHF; CDR3nt: TGCAGCGTTCGGGACAGGGAGAATCAGCCCCAGCATTTT
j_gene: TRBJ2-5; d_gene: TRBD1; v_gene: TRBV20-1; abundance: NA; CDR3aa: CSASWGQFLGAQYF; CDR3nt: TGCAGTGCTAGTTGGGGACAGTTTTTGGGGGCCCAGTACTTC
j_gene: TRBJ1-5; d_gene: TRBD1; v_gene: TRBV6-1; abundance: NA; CDR3aa: CASSEREGQVSNQPQHF; CDR3nt: TGTGCCAGCAGTGAAAGGGAAGGACAGGTTAGCAATCAGCCCCAGCATTTT
j_gene: TRBJ1-3; d_gene: NA; v_gene: TRBV5-1; abundance: NA; CDR3aa: CASGDFRNTIYF; CDR3nt: TGCGCCAGCGGGGACTTTAGAAACACCATATATTTT
j_gene: TRBJ1-6; d_gene: TRBD1; v_gene: TRBV24-1; abundance: NA; CDR3aa: CAPRGQGGRPLHF; CDR3nt: TGTGCCCCTCGGGGACAGGGGGGACGGCCCCTCCACTTT
j_gene: TRBJ1-5; d_gene: NA; v_gene: TRBV7-8; abundance: NA; CDR3aa: CASSFDPRQVNSNQPQHF; CDR3nt: TGTGCCAGCAGCTTTGACCCTAGACAGGTTAATAGCAATCAGCCCCAGCATTTT
j_gene: TRBJ2-3; d_gene: NA; v_gene: TRBV11-3; abundance: NA; CDR3aa: CASSLTGGVTQYF; CDR3nt: TGTGCCAGCAGCCTAACCGGGGGTGTTACGCAGTATTTT
j_gene: TRBJ1-1; d_gene: TRBD1; v_gene: TRBV3-1/TRBV3-2; abundance: NA; CDR3aa: CASSQGTGRTEAFF; CDR3nt: TGTGCCAGCAGCCAAGGGACAGGGCGAACTGAAGCTTTCTTT
j_gene: TRBJ1-2; d_gene: TRBD1; v_gene: TRBV2; abundance: few; CDR3aa: CASNRDRININYGYTF; CDR3nt: TGTGCCAGCAACCGGGACAGAATCAACATTAACTATGGCTACACCTTC
j_gene: TRBJ2-3; d_gene: NA; v_gene: TRBV11-3; abundance: NA; CDR3aa: CASSPKTSPDTQYF; CDR3nt: TGTGCCAGCAGCCCAAAAACTAGCCCAGATACGCAGTATTTT
j_gene: TRBJ2-2; d_gene: NA; v_gene: TRBV19; abundance: NA; CDR3aa: CASSIGRLNTGELFF; CDR3nt: TGTGCCAGTAGTATAGGCAGGCTAAACACCGGGGAGCTGTTTTTT
j_gene: TRBJ1-5; d_gene: TRBD1; v_gene: TRBV2; abundance: NA; CDR3aa: CASSKGQGNQPQHF; CDR3nt: TGTGCCAGCAGCAAAGGACAGGGGAATCAGCCCCAGCATTTT
j_gene: TRBJ2-5; d_gene: TRBD2; v_gene: TRBV7-9; abundance: NA; CDR3aa: CASSRTSGGSETQYF; CDR3nt: TGTGCCAGCAGTCGGACTAGCGGGGGCTCGGAGACCCAGTACTTC
j_gene: TRBJ1-1; d_gene: NA; v_gene: TRBV5-8; abundance: NA; CDR3aa: CASSWRQGRTEAFF; CDR3nt: TGTGCCAGCAGCTGGCGGCAGGGGAGAACTGAAGCTTTCTTT
j_gene: TRBJ2-7; d_gene: TRBD2; v_gene: TRBV5-5; abundance: NA; CDR3aa: CASSWFLPAGETYEQYF; CDR3nt: TGTGCCAGCAGCTGGTTCCTTCCAGCGGGGGAAACCTACGAGCAGTACTTC
j_gene: TRBJ2-2; d_gene: NA; v_gene: TRBV7-9; abundance: many; CDR3aa: CASRMRNRAETGELFF; CDR3nt: TGTGCCAGCAGGATGCGGAACAGGGCGGAAACCGGGGAGCTGTTTTTT
j_gene: TRBJ2-3; d_gene: NA; v_gene: TRBV27; abundance: NA; CDR3aa: CASSLLLRPLSTQYF; CDR3nt: TGTGCCAGCAGTTTATTGTTGCGCCCCTTATCTACGCAGTATTTT
j_gene: TRBJ1-4; d_gene: NA; v_gene: TRBV6-5; abundance: NA; CDR3aa: CASTYRWSTNEKLFF; CDR3nt: TGTGCCAGTACCTACCGGTGGTCCACTAATGAAAAACTGTTTTTT
j_gene: TRBJ2-3; d_gene: NA; v_gene: TRBV11-1; abundance: NA; CDR3aa: CASSLGAGYPDTQYF; CDR3nt: TGTGCCAGCAGCTTGGGTGCGGGGTATCCGGATACGCAGTATTTT
j_gene: TRBJ2-5; d_gene: TRBD1; v_gene: TRBV5-1; abundance: NA; CDR3aa: CASSPRTGQETQYF; CDR3nt: TGCGCCAGCAGCCCTAGGACAGGGCAAGAGACCCAGTACTTC
j_gene: TRBJ2-7; d_gene: TRBD2; v_gene: TRBV19; abundance: NA; CDR3aa: CASSISGLAGAGIHYEQYF; CDR3nt: TGTGCCAGTAGTATATCCGGACTAGCGGGGGCAGGGATTCACTACGAGCAGTACTTC
j_gene: TRBJ2-5; d_gene: TRBD2; v_gene: TRBV9; abundance: NA; CDR3aa: CASSVADGGDQETQYF; CDR3nt: TGTGCCAGCAGCGTAGCGGACGGGGGGGACCAAGAGACCCAGTACTTC
j_gene: TRBJ1-6; d_gene: TRBD1; v_gene: TRBV3-1/TRBV3-2; abundance: NA; CDR3aa: CASREDRDSSPLHF; CDR3nt: TGTGCCAGCAGAGAGGACAGGGACAGCTCACCCCTCCACTTT
j_gene: TRBJ2-1; d_gene: TRBD1; v_gene: TRBV29-1; abundance: NA; CDR3aa: CSVELPFTGAYNEQFF; CDR3nt: TGCAGCGTTGAACTCCCTTTCACAGGGGCCTACAATGAGCAGTTCTTC
j_gene: TRBJ1-2; d_gene: NA; v_gene: TRBV11-2; abundance: once; CDR3aa: CASSPTSGDYGYTF; CDR3nt: TGTGCCAGCAGCCCCACCTCCGGTGACTATGGCTACACCTTC
j_gene: TRBJ1-1; d_gene: NA; v_gene: TRBV3-1/TRBV3-2; abundance: NA; CDR3aa: CASSQGALREGVSMEGGQAFF; CDR3nt: TGTGCCAGCAGCCAAGGGGCCTTGCGGGAGGGCGTGAGTATGGAGGGGGGTCAAGCTTTCTTT
j_gene: TRBJ1-6; d_gene: TRBD1; v_gene: TRBV7-9; abundance: NA; CDR3aa: CASSPVTGGWYNSPLHF; CDR3nt: TGTGCCAGCAGTCCCGTAACAGGGGGATGGTATAATTCACCCCTCCACTTT
j_gene: TRBJ2-2; d_gene: NA; v_gene: TRBV30; abundance: NA; CDR3aa: CAWSRGSNTGELFF; CDR3nt: TGTGCCTGGAGTCGGGGTTCGAACACCGGGGAGCTGTTTTTT
j_gene: TRBJ2-7; d_gene: NA; v_gene: TRBV25-1; abundance: NA; CDR3aa: CASSGGSREQYF; CDR3nt: TGTGCCAGCAGTGGAGGTTCTCGCGAGCAGTACTTC
j_gene: TRBJ2-2; d_gene: NA; v_gene: TRBV3-1/TRBV3-2; abundance: NA; CDR3aa: CASTQTVSGELFF; CDR3nt: TGTGCCAGCACCCAGACAGTGTCCGGGGAGCTGTTTTTT
j_gene: TRBJ1-3; d_gene: NA; v_gene: TRBV14; abundance: few; CDR3aa: CASSQVPYTIYF; CDR3nt: TGTGCCAGCAGCCAAGTCCCCTACACCATATATTTT
j_gene: TRBJ2-2; d_gene: TRBD2; v_gene: TRBV6-5; abundance: NA; CDR3aa: CASSYHREATGELFF; CDR3nt: TGTGCCAGCAGTTACCATCGGGAGGCCACCGGGGAGCTGTTTTTT
j_gene: TRBJ1-5; d_gene: TRBD1; v_gene: TRBV7-6; abundance: few; CDR3aa: CASSLNRGSGQPQHF; CDR3nt: TGTGCCAGCAGCTTAAACAGGGGTTCGGGTCAGCCCCAGCATTTT
j_gene: TRBJ2-1; d_gene: TRBD2; v_gene: TRBV6-6; abundance: NA; CDR3aa: CASSPAGGYNEQFF; CDR3nt: TGTGCCAGCAGCCCAGCGGGGGGATACAATGAGCAGTTCTTC
j_gene: TRBJ1-3; d_gene: NA; v_gene: TRBV5-5; abundance: NA; CDR3aa: CASSLSQGFLSGNTIYF; CDR3nt: TGTGCCAGCAGCTTATCCCAGGGATTCCTTTCTGGAAACACCATATATTTT
j_gene: TRBJ2-3; d_gene: NA; v_gene: TRBV5-1; abundance: NA; CDR3aa: CASSLEGQGSTDTQYF; CDR3nt: TGCGCCAGCAGCTTGGAGGGGCAGGGGAGCACAGATACGCAGTATTTT
j_gene: TRBJ1-5; d_gene: NA; v_gene: TRBV6-6; abundance: once; CDR3aa: CASSQLSRPYSNQPQHF; CDR3nt: TGTGCCAGCAGTCAACTTTCCAGGCCTTATAGCAATCAGCCCCAGCATTTT
j_gene: TRBJ2-3; d_gene: TRBD2; v_gene: TRBV5-4; abundance: NA; CDR3aa: CASSPRGAGGTDTQYF; CDR3nt: TGTGCCAGCAGCCCCCGGGGAGCGGGGGGAACAGATACGCAGTATTTT
j_gene: TRBJ2-2; d_gene: TRBD2; v_gene: TRBV4-1; abundance: NA; CDR3aa: CASSQSRGGRFTGELFF; CDR3nt: TGCGCCAGCAGCCAATCCCGGGGGGGCCGTTTCACCGGGGAGCTGTTTTTT
j_gene: TRBJ2-2; d_gene: NA; v_gene: TRBV29-1; abundance: once; CDR3aa: CSVEVPTTGGTGELFF; CDR3nt: TGCAGCGTTGAAGTCCCCACTACAGGTGGTACCGGGGAGCTGTTTTTT
j_gene: TRBJ1-5; d_gene: NA; v_gene: TRBV19; abundance: few; CDR3aa: CASRTNTNQPQHF; CDR3nt: TGTGCCAGTAGAACAAATACCAATCAGCCCCAGCATTTT
j_gene: TRBJ2-1; d_gene: TRBD2; v_gene: TRBV11-2; abundance: few; CDR3aa: CASKRLAGGRYNEQFF; CDR3nt: TGTGCCAGCAAAAGACTAGCGGGGGGACGATACAATGAGCAGTTCTTC
j_gene: TRBJ1-5; d_gene: TRBD1; v_gene: TRBV6-5; abundance: NA; CDR3aa: CASSYLDREGQPQHF; CDR3nt: TGTGCCAGCAGTTACTTGGACAGGGAGGGTCAGCCCCAGCATTTT
j_gene: TRBJ1-3; d_gene: TRBD1; v_gene: TRBV6-5; abundance: once; CDR3aa: CASRSMTGTGNTIYF; CDR3nt: TGTGCCAGCAGATCTATGACAGGGACTGGAAACACCATATATTTT
j_gene: TRBJ2-3; d_gene: NA; v_gene: TRBV9; abundance: NA; CDR3aa: CASSVARGGLDTQYF; CDR3nt: TGTGCCAGCAGCGTAGCGAGGGGGGGCCTAGATACGCAGTATTTT
j_gene: TRBJ1-3; d_gene: TRBD1; v_gene: TRBV7-9; abundance: NA; CDR3aa: CASSAGQRNTIYF; CDR3nt: TGTGCCAGCAGTGCGGGACAGAGAAACACCATATATTTT
j_gene: TRBJ1-1; d_gene: NA; v_gene: TRBV11-2; abundance: few; CDR3aa: CASSLRQAPNTEAFF; CDR3nt: TGTGCCAGCAGCTTGAGACAGGCGCCGAACACTGAAGCTTTCTTT
j_gene: TRBJ1-3; d_gene: NA; v_gene: TRBV3-1/TRBV3-2; abundance: NA; CDR3aa: CASSQLATPKGGNTIYF; CDR3nt: TGTGCCAGCAGCCAGCTCGCGACACCTAAGGGGGGAAACACCATATATTTT
j_gene: TRBJ1-6; d_gene: NA; v_gene: TRBV30; abundance: few; CDR3aa: CAWARGGDGSPLHF; CDR3nt: TGTGCCTGGGCCCGAGGGGGGGATGGATCACCCCTCCACTTT
j_gene: TRBJ1-4; d_gene: NA; v_gene: TRBV7-2; abundance: NA; CDR3aa: CASSLKLGGLGEKLFF; CDR3nt: TGTGCCAGCAGCTTGAAATTAGGGGGATTGGGTGAAAAACTGTTTTTT
j_gene: TRBJ1-5; d_gene: NA; v_gene: TRBV2; abundance: NA; CDR3aa: CASSDGGTAQHF; CDR3nt: TGTGCCAGCAGTGACGGGGGGACGGCCCAGCATTTT
j_gene: TRBJ2-1; d_gene: NA; v_gene: TRBV5-6; abundance: once; CDR3aa: CASSDTGAPPFF; CDR3nt: TGTGCCAGCAGCGATACAGGCGCACCACCGTTCTTC
j_gene: TRBJ2-5; d_gene: NA; v_gene: TRBV28; abundance: NA; CDR3aa: CASSLGRGLQETQYF; CDR3nt: TGTGCCAGCAGTTTAGGGCGGGGTCTCCAAGAGACCCAGTACTTC
j_gene: TRBJ1-5; d_gene: NA; v_gene: TRBV5-7; abundance: NA; CDR3aa: CASTGGRHNNQPQHF; CDR3nt: TGTGCCAGCACCGGGGGGCGACATAACAATCAGCCCCAGCATTTT
j_gene: TRBJ2-4; d_gene: NA; v_gene: TRBV4-1; abundance: few; CDR3aa: CASSQGVLTENIQYF; CDR3nt: TGCGCCAGCAGCCAAGGTGTCCTGACAGAAAACATTCAGTACTTC
j_gene: TRBJ2-2; d_gene: NA; v_gene: TRBV10-1; abundance: NA; CDR3aa: CASSGGATWTGELFF; CDR3nt: TGCGCCAGCAGTGGGGGAGCAACCTGGACCGGGGAGCTGTTTTTT